The 23 T cell receptor beta chains below were found in one sample sequenced in a study of T cells in tuberculosis. Produced via immunoSEQ multiplex PCR; TCRdb's table is partial and in-frame only. The sample includes under 40,000 clones, roughly 94% of them seen just once. Time point noted: new active TB diagnosis, blood taken before or within 7 days of starting treatment. Sequencing used PBMCs, obtained at tuberculosis diagnosis. These receptor sequences come from an adult with tuberculosis.

The chain links TRBV29-1 to TRBJ1-1; no definite D call. V lost 4 bases, J lost 1 base, and 10 bases lay in between. Germline V gene lookup returns CDR1 SQVTM and CDR2 ANQGSEA. This CDR3 region has 13 residues. CDR3 sequence (DNA): TGCAGCGTTGGGAGGCACGGGAACACTGAAGCTTTCTTT. This translates into CSVGRHGNTEAFF.

The chain recombines TRBV9 with TRBJ1-2; 7 bases align to TRBD1. With 5 bases clipped from V and 4 bases from J, the junction kept 11 bases outside the gene matches. The germline V gene encodes CDR1 SGDLS and CDR2 YYNGEE. CDR3 length: 15 residues. CDR3 DNA sequence: TGTGCCAGCAGACCCAAGGACAGGACGACCTATGGCTACACCTTC. The encoded protein is CASRPKDRTTYGYTF.

The chain carries TRBV5-6 and TRBJ2-1, with unresolved D. V was pared by 4 bases and J by 1 base, with 3 bases between. The CDR3 spans 12 residues. The germline V gene has CDR1 SGHDT and CDR2 YYEEEE. The CDR3 DNA reads TGTGCCAGCAGCCCTTCCTACAATGAGCAGTTCTTC. Amino acids: CASSPSYNEQFF.

This clone was detected a few times. This chain connects TRBV11-1 to TRBJ2-2; 9 nucleotides line up with TRBD1. V lost 5 bases, J lost 6 bases, and 19 bases stayed unmatched. Per the germline V gene, CDR1 is SGHAT and CDR2 is FQDESV (reference sequence). The CDR3 has 19 residues. The CDR3 region has the DNA TGTGCCAGCAGCCTGGACAGGGGACGAATCGGCGGTGGGGCCGGGGAGCTGTTTTTT. Encoded protein: CASSLDRGRIGGGAGELFF. The complete variable domain, with remaining parts taken from reference TRBV11-1 and TRBJ2-2, reads EAEVAQSPRYKITEKSQAVAFWCDPISGHATLYWYRQILGQGPELLVQFQDESVVDDSQLPKDRFSAERLKGVDSTLKIQPAELGDSAMYLCASSLDRGRIGGGAGELFFGEGSRLTVL.

V and J are TRBV11-2 and TRBJ1-2; D remains ambiguous. Between the trimmed V and J ends, which lost 3 bases and 7 bases, there was a span of 12 bases. Germline V gene data show CDR1 as SGHAT and CDR2 as FQNNGV. The CDR3 is 13 residues long. The CDR3 nucleotides are TGTGCCAGCAGCTTGTCCGGACTGGCTGGCTACACCTTC. Translated, it gives CASSLSGLAGYTF.

The rearrangement joins TRBV11-2 to TRBJ1-2, with 8 bases that match TRBD1. Unmatched junction bases numbered 4, after V lost 3 bases and J lost 4 bases. This CDR3 has 14 residues. The V gene's germline CDR1 is SGHAT and CDR2 FQNNGV. The CDR3 coding sequence is TGTGCCAGCAGCTTCCAGGGGGCGGGCTATGGCTACACCTTC. Its protein product is CASSFQGAGYGYTF.

This clone was seen once. The chain joins TRBV19 to TRBJ1-1; TRBD1 might be the D (5 bases). Germline V CDR1 and CDR2: LNHDA, SQIVND (reference sequence). CDR3 length: 14 amino acids. The V gene lost 3 bases and the J gene lost 0 bases, with 8 bases spanning the gap. The CDR3 DNA follows: TGTGCCAGTAGTATGGGGGGGGTGAACACTGAAGCTTTCTTT. This gives the protein CASSMGGVNTEAFF.

V usage is TRBV27 and J usage is TRBJ1-5; possible D gene TRBD1, 5 bases. CDR1 is MNHEY and CDR2 is SMNVEV in the germline V gene (reference sequence). Trimming shortened V by 3 bases and J by 4 bases, and 7 bases separated the two germline ends. The CDR3 covers 13 residues. In nucleotides, the CDR3 is TGTGCCAGCAGTTTTCGGGGGAATCAGCCCCAGCATTTT. This encodes CASSFRGNQPQHF.

The CDR3, as DNA: TGCGCCAGCAGTGACAGTGGCGGGGGGGCATACGAGCAGTACTTC. Translation gives CASSDSGGGAYEQYF. The J gene is TRBJ2-7, the V gene TRBV10-2, with 9 bases aligning to TRBD2. CDR1 is WSHSY, CDR2 SAAADI, per germline. Trimming took 3 bases from V and 4 from J; bases not matched to a gene: 7. This CDR3 spans 15 amino acids.

The chain has TRBV9 and TRBJ1-2; D gene unclear. Trimming removed 4 bases at V and 7 bases at J, with 8 bases between. The CDR3 extends over 11 amino acids. The germline CDR1 and CDR2 sequences are SGDLS and YYNGEE. CDR3 nucleotides: TGTGCCAGCAGCCAAAACAGTGGCTACACCTTC. It encodes CASSQNSGYTF. Full variable domain (rest looked up from reference TRBV9 and TRBJ1-2): DSGVTQTPKHLITATGQRVTLRCSPRSGDLSVYWYQQSLDQGLQFLIQYYNGEERAKGNILERFSAQQFPDLHSELNLSSLELGDSALYFCASSQNSGYTFGSGTRLTVV.

The V and J genes are TRBV6-5 and TRBJ1-3; unclear D gene. Germline CDR1 and CDR2: MNHEY and SVGAGI. The CDR3 consists of 12 residues. V lost 6 bases and J 1 base, leaving 4 bases between the germline ends. CDR3 amino acids: CASRASGNTIYF. CDR3 DNA: TGTGCCAGCAGAGCATCTGGAAACACCATATATTTT.

The rearrangement joins TRBV5-8 to TRBJ2-7; the D gene is possibly TRBD1 (5 bases). Trimming shortened V by 1 base and J by 3 bases, and 8 bases separated the two germline ends. Germline CDR1 is SGHTS and CDR2 is YDEGEE. This CDR3 region has 13 residues. CDR3 amino acids: CASSLPGNYEQYF. The CDR3, as DNA: TGTGCCAGCAGCTTGCCAGGGAACTACGAGCAGTACTTC.

This rearrangement joins TRBV4-3 to TRBJ2-7; 8 bases fit TRBD1. With V trimmed by 0 bases and J by 4 bases, 5 bases remained unmatched. Germline assignment: CDR1 LGHNA and CDR2 YSLEER. The CDR3 is 15 amino acids. The CDR3: CASSQDPGGGYEQYF. The DNA for the CDR3 is TGCGCCAGCAGCCAAGATCCAGGGGGCGGGTACGAGCAGTACTTC.

V gene TRBV28 combines with J gene TRBJ1-2; D unresolved. The CDR3 contains 14 residues. The V gene's germline CDR1 is MDHEN and CDR2 SYDVKM. V was pared by 6 bases and J by 2 bases, with 13 bases between. CDR3: CASRSIAANYGYTF. The CDR3 DNA reads TGTGCCAGCAGGAGTATAGCGGCGAACTATGGCTACACCTTC.

The chain employs TRBV19 and TRBJ2-4; TRBD1 matches 10 bases. The length of the CDR3 is 15 residues. Looked up from germline, CDR1 is LNHDA and CDR2 is SQIVND (reference sequence). J gave up 5 bases and V 5 bases, and 6 bases lay outside the gene matches. In nucleotides, the CDR3 is TGTGCCAGTAGTGGAACCGGGACAGGGGAAAACATTCAGTACTTC. This translates into CASSGTGTGENIQYF. Combining the CDR3 with reference TRBV19 and TRBJ2-4 gives the whole variable domain DGGITQSPKYLFRKEGQNVTLSCEQNLNHDAMYWYRQDPGQGLRLIYYSQIVNDFQKGDIAEGYSVSREKKESFPLTVTSAQKNPTAFYLCASSGTGTGENIQYFGAGTRLSVL.

This chain uses TRBV7-2 with TRBJ2-1, with 12 bases that match TRBD2. The CDR3 totals 17 residues. Unmatched junction bases numbered 5, after V lost 5 bases and J lost 0 bases. Germline lookup yields CDR1 SGHTA and CDR2 FQGNSA. As DNA, the CDR3 is TGTGCCAGCAGCATCTCTAGCGGGGGGGCCTCCTACAATGAGCAGTTCTTC. Residues: CASSISSGGASYNEQFF.

The chain's CDR3 is CASSWLAGENEKLFF. The DNA for the CDR3 is TGCGCCAGCAGCTGGTTGGCCGGGGAGAATGAAAAACTGTTTTTT. This chain uses TRBV5-1 with TRBJ1-4; D gene unclear. Germline CDR1 is SGHRS and CDR2 is YFSETQ. The germline V and J ends were trimmed by 3 bases and 5 bases, with 14 bases remaining between them. The CDR3 covers 15 residues.

The chain carries TRBV11-2 and TRBJ1-5; D is unclear. This CDR3 contains 15 residues. Trimming removed 5 bases from V and 0 bases from J, with 11 bases in between. Looked up from germline, CDR1 is SGHAT and CDR2 is FQNNGV. The chain's CDR3 is CASSTAGVSNQPQHF. For the CDR3, the DNA is TGTGCCAGCAGCACAGCCGGGGTTAGCAATCAGCCCCAGCATTTT.

J is TRBJ1-2 and V is TRBV15; D unclear. Germline loops: CDR1 LNHNV, CDR2 YYDKDF (reference sequence). CDR3 length: 13 amino acids. The V and J ends lost 0 bases and 4 bases respectively, with 6 bases between them. The chain's CDR3 is CATSRDPSYGYTF. CDR3 sequence (DNA): TGTGCCACCAGCAGAGATCCCAGCTATGGCTACACCTTC.

The rearrangement links TRBV5-1 to TRBJ1-4; 7 positions match TRBD1. There are 15 residues in the CDR3. Germline V gene lookup returns CDR1 SGHRS and CDR2 YFSETQ. The V gene end was trimmed by 4 bases and the J gene end by 7 bases; junction bases not matched to a gene: 10. CDR3 in DNA: TGCGCCAGCAGCCCCGGACAGGCCGGCTCTGAAAAACTGTTTTTT. Amino acid sequence: CASSPGQAGSEKLFF.

This rearrangement joins TRBV6-5 to TRBJ1-2, with D maybe TRBD1 (6 bases). This CDR3 spans 13 amino acids. From germline, CDR1 is MNHEY and CDR2 SVGAGI. Trimming pared 5 bases from V and 2 bases from J, leaving 9 bases between. In DNA form, the CDR3 reads TGTGCCAGCAGTCGGGACACCAACTATGGCTACACCTTC. Encoded protein: CASSRDTNYGYTF.

This clone was counted a few times. This chain joins TRBV6-9 and TRBJ2-7, with 8 bases matching TRBD1. CDR3 size: 13 residues. CDR1 is MNHGY, CDR2 SVAAGI, per germline. V was clipped by 3 bases and J by 4 bases; unmatched bases: 2. CDR3 residues: CASSYRGLYEQYF. The CDR3 coding sequence is TGTGCCAGCAGTTACAGGGGGCTATACGAGCAGTACTTC.

The gene calls are TRBV9 and TRBJ1-1, with 10 bases that match TRBD1. In germline, CDR1 is SGDLS, CDR2 YYNGEE. The V and J ends lost 2 bases and 1 base, in that order; junction bases with no gene match: 17. The CDR3 loop spans 20 amino acids. The CDR3 DNA reads TGTGCCAGCAGCGTCGGGACAGGGGCCACCCGGGGCCAGAGGAACACTGAAGCTTTCTTT. It specifies CASSVGTGATRGQRNTEAFF.